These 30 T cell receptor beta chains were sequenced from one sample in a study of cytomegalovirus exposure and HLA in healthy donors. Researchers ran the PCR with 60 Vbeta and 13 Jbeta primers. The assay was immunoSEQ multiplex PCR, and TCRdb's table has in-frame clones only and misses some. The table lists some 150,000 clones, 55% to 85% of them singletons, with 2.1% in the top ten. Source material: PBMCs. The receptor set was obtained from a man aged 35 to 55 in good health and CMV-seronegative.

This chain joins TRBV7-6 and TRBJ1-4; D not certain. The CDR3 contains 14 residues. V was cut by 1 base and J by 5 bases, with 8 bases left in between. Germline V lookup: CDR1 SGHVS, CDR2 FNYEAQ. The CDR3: CASSLGRHNEKLFF. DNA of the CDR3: TGTGCCAGCAGCTTAGGTCGACACAATGAAAAACTGTTTTTT.

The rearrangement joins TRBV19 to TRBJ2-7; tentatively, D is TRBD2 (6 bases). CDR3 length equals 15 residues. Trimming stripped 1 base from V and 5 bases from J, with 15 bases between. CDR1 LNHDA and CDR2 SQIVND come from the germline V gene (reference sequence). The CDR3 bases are TGTGCCAGTAGTATAGGGGCTAGCGCGAGGAACGAGCAGTACTTC. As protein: CASSIGASARNEQYF.

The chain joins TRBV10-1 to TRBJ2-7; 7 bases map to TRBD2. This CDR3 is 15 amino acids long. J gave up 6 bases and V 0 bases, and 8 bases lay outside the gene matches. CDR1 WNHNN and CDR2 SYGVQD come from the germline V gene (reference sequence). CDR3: CASSESRVSGGEQYF. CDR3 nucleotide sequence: TGCGCCAGCAGTGAGTCGAGGGTTTCGGGAGGCGAGCAGTACTTC.

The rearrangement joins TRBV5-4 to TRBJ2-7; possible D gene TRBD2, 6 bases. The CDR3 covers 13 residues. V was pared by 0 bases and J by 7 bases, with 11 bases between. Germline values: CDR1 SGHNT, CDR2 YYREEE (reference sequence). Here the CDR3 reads CASSLDLAREQYF. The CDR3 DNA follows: TGTGCCAGCAGCTTGGACCTAGCGAGGGAGCAGTACTTC. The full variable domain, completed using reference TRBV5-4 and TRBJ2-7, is ETGVTQSPTHLIKTRGQQVTLRCSSQSGHNTVSWYQQALGQGPQFIFQYYREEENGRGNFPPRFSGLQFPNYSSELNVNALELDDSALYLCASSLDLAREQYFGPGTRLTVT.

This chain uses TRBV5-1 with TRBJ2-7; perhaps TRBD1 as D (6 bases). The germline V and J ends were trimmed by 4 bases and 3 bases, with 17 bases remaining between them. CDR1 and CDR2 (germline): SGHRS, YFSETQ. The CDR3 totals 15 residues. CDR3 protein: CASSEVGDNRYEQYF. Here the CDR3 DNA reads TGCGCCAGCAGCGAGGTCGGGGACAATCGCTACGAGCAGTACTTC. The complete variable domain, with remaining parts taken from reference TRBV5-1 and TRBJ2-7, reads KAGVTQTPRYLIKTRGQQVTLSCSPISGHRSVSWYQQTPGQGLQFLFEYFSETQRNKGNFPGRFSGRQFSNSRSEMNVSTLELGDSALYLCASSEVGDNRYEQYFGPGTRLTVT.

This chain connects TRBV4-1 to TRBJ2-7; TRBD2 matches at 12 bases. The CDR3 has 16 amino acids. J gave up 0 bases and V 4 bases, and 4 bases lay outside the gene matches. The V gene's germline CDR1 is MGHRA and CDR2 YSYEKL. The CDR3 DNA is TGCGCCAGCAGCCTCGGACTAGCGGGAAGCTCCTACGAGCAGTACTTC. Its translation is CASSLGLAGSSYEQYF.

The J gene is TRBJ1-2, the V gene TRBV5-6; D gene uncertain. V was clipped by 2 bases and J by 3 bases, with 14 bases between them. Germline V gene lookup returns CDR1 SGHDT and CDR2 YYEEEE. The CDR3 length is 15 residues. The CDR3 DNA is TGTGCCAGCAGCTTAAGGTTGGTCGGGTACTATGGCTACACCTTC. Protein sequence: CASSLRLVGYYGYTF.

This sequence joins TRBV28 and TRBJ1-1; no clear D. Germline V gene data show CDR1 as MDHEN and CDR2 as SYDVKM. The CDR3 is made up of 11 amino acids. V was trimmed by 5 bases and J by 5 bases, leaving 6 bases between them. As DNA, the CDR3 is TGTGCCAGCAGTACCGGGACTGAAGCTTTCTTT. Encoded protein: CASSTGTEAFF.

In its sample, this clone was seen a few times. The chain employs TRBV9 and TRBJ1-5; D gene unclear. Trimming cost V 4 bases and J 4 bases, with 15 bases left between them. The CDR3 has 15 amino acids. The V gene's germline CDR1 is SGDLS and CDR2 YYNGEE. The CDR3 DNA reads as TGTGCCAGCAGCTTGGCCGGGAGCCCAAATCAGCCCCAGCATTTT. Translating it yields CASSLAGSPNQPQHF.

The CDR3 nucleotides read TGTGCCAGCAGCCCGCGGGACGGCTCCTACGAGCAGTACTTC. The encoded protein is CASSPRDGSYEQYF. This chain joins TRBV9 and TRBJ2-7, with a possible D match to TRBD2 (6 bases). V lost 4 bases and J lost 0, with 11 bases in between. The length of the CDR3 is 14 residues. The germline CDR1 and CDR2 sequences are SGDLS and YYNGEE.

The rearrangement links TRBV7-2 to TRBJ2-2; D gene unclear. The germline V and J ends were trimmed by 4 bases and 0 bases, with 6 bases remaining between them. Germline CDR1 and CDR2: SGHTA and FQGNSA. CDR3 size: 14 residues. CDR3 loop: CASSSHTNTGELFF. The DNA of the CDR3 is TGTGCCAGCAGCTCACACACGAACACCGGGGAGCTGTTTTTT.

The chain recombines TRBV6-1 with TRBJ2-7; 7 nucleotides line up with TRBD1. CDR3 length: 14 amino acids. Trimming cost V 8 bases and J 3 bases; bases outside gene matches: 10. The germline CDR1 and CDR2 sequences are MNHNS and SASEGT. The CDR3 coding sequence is TGTGCCAGCTACCCCAGGACAGGAGACTACGAGCAGTACTTC. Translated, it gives CASYPRTGDYEQYF.

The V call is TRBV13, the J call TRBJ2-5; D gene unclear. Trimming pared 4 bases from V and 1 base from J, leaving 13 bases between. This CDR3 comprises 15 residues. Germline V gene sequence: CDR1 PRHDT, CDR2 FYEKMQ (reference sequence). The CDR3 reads CASSSTQTRQETQYF. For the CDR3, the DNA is TGTGCCAGCAGCTCTACACAGACGCGCCAAGAGACCCAGTACTTC.

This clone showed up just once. In DNA form, the CDR3 reads TGTGCCAGCAGCCAAGATGGTGGGGCTCCTGGAAACACCATATATTTT. Protein product: CASSQDGGAPGNTIYF. The V call is TRBV4-2, the J call TRBJ1-3; D is perhaps TRBD1 (5 bases). V lost 0 bases and J lost 2, with 11 bases in between. The CDR3 runs to 16 residues. Germline CDR1 is LGHNA and CDR2 is YNFKEQ.

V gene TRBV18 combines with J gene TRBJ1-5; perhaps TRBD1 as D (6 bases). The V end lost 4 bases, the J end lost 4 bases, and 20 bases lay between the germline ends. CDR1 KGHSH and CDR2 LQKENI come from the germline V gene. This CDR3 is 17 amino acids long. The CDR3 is CASSLYTGLSENQPQHF. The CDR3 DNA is TGTGCCAGCTCACTATATACAGGGTTATCGGAGAATCAGCCCCAGCATTTT.

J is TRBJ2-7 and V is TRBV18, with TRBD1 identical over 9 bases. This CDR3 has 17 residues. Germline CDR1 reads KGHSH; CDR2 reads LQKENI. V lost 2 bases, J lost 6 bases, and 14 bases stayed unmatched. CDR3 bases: TGTGCCAGCTCACCAATAGACCGATCGGGACAGGGCGGCGAGCAGTACTTC. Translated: CASSPIDRSGQGGEQYF.

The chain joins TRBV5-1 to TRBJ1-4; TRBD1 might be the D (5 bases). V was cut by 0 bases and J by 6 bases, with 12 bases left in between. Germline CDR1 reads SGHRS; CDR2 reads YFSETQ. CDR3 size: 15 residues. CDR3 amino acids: CASSLDGGRDEKLFF. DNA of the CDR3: TGCGCCAGCAGCTTGGATGGGGGGAGGGATGAAAAACTGTTTTTT.

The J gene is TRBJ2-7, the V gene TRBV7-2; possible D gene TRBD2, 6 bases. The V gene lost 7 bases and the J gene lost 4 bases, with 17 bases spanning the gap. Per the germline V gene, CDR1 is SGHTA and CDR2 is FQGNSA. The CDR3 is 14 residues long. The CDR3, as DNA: TGTGCCAGCAAACCCCGGATGGGAGGATACGAGCAGTACTTC. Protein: CASKPRMGGYEQYF.

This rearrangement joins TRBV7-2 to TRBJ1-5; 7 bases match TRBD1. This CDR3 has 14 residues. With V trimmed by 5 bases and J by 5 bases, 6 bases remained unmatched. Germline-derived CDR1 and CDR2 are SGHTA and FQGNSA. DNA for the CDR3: TGTGCCAGCAGCCGCAGACAGGGCGATCAGCCCCAGCATTTT. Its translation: CASSRRQGDQPQHF.

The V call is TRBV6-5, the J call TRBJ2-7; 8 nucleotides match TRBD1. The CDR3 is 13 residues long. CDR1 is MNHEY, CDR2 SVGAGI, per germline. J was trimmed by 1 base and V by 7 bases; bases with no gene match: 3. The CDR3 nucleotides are TGTGCCAGCATCGGACAGGGTTCCTACGAGCAGTACTTC. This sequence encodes CASIGQGSYEQYF.

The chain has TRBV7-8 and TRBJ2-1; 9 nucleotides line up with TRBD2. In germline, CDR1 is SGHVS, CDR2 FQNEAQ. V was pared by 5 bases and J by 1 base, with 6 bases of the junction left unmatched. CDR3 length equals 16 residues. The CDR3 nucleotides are TGTGCCAGCAGCCGGGCGGGGGGGAGGTCCTACAATGAGCAGTTCTTC. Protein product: CASSRAGGRSYNEQFF.

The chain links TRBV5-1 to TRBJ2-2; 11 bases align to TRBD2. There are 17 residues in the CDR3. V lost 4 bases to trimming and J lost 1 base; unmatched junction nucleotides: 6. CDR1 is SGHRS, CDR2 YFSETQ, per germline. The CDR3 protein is CASSVLAGGLNTGELFF. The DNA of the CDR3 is TGCGCCAGCAGCGTCCTAGCGGGGGGCTTGAACACCGGGGAGCTGTTTTTT.

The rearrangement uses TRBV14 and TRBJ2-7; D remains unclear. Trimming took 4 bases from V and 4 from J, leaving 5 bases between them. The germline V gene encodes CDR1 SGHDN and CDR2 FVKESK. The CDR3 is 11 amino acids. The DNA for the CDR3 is TGTGCCAGCAGCCCCGGGTACGAGCAGTACTTC. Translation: CASSPGYEQYF.

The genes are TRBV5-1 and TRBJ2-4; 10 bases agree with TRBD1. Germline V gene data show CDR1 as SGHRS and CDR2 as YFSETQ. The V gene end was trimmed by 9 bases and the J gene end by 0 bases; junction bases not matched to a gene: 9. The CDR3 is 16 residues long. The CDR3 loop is CANRTGGTIAKNIQYF. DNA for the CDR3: TGCGCCAACCGGACAGGGGGGACTATAGCCAAAAACATTCAGTACTTC.

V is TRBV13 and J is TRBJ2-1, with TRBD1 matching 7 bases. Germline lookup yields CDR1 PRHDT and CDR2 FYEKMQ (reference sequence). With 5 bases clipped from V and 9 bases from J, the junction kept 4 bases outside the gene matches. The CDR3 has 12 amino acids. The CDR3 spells CASSIQGFEQFF. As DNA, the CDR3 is TGTGCCAGCAGCATACAGGGGTTTGAGCAGTTCTTC.

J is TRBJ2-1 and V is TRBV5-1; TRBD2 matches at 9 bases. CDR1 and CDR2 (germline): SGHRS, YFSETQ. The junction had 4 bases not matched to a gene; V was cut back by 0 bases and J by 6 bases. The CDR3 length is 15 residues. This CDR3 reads CASSLGGGASNEQFF. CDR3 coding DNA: TGCGCCAGCAGCTTGGGCGGGGGGGCGTCCAATGAGCAGTTCTTC. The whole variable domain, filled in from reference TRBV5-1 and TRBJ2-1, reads KAGVTQTPRYLIKTRGQQVTLSCSPISGHRSVSWYQQTPGQGLQFLFEYFSETQRNKGNFPGRFSGRQFSNSRSEMNVSTLELGDSALYLCASSLGGGASNEQFFGPGTRLTVL.

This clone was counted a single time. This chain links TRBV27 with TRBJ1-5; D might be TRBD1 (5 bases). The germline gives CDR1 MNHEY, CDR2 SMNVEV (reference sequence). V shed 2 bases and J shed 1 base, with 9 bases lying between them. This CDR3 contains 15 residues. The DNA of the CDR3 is TGTGCCAGCAGTTTACTAGGGGTAAGCAATCAGCCCCAGCATTTT. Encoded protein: CASSLLGVSNQPQHF.

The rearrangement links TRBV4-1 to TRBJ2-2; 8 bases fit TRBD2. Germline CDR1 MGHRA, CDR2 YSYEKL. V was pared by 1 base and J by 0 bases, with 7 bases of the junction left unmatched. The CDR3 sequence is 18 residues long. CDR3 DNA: TGCGCCAGCAGCCAAGTCCTATTAGCGGGATCGAACACCGGGGAGCTGTTTTTT. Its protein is CASSQVLLAGSNTGELFF.

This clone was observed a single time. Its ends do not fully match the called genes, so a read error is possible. The CDR3 region has the DNA TGTGCCAGCAGCTTATTGGGGCTGCCCCACTTC. It codes for CASSLLGLPHF. The J gene is TRBJ2-7, the V gene TRBV7-2; tentative D call: TRBD1 (5 bases). The CDR3 runs 11 residues. CDR1 is SGHTA, CDR2 FQGNSA, per germline.

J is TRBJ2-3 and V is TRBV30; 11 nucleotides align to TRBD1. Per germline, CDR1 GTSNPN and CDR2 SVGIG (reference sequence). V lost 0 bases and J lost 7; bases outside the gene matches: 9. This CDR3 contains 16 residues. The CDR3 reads CAWSVQRTGGFYTQYF. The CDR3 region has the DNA TGTGCCTGGAGTGTCCAACGGACAGGGGGCTTTTATACGCAGTATTTT. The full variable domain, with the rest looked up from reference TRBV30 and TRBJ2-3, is SQTIHQWPATLVQPVGSPLSLECTVEGTSNPNLYWYRQAAGRGLQLLFYSVGIGQISSEVPQNLSASRPQDRQFILSSKKLLLSDSGFYLCAWSVQRTGGFYTQYFGPGTRLTVL.